Listed here are 6 T cell receptor delta chains from one sample, sequenced in a study of γδ T cells in repeated Plasmodium falciparum infection. TCRdb re-called the multiplex PCR reads via CATT. The top ten hold roughly 9.5% of the sample, which has tens of thousands of delta-chain clones, more than 1.4% seen once. Bulk repertoires came from Vgamma9/Vdelta2+ or Vdelta2-negative gammadelta T cells flow-sorted from PBMC. The sample comprised gamma-delta T cells from blood. These receptors came from a pool of human donors (malaria-infected and uninfected, not separated).

This clone was counted a few times. Given a far larger clone just one base away, this is likely a sequencing read error. This same CDR3 is encoded by further DNA sequences in the sample. The chain has TRDV1 and TRDJ4, with D tentatively TRDD3 (7 bases). Germline V gives CDR1 TSWWSYY, CDR2 QGS. The CDR3 extends over 19 amino acids. CDR3 DNA sequence: TGTGCCCTTGGGGAAGAAAGTCCTACCGTTGGGGGAAGGACCAGACCCCTGATCTTT. It encodes CALGEESPTVGGRTRPLIF.

A note on this clone: TCRdb's protein, taken from a much larger clone, differs from this DNA's translation at residue 7, likely owing to a read error; the protein displayed comes from the DNA. The V gene is TRDV1, the J gene TRDJ1; possibly TRDD2 or TRDD3 for D (5 bases each). This CDR3 spans 23 amino acids. Trimming removed 1 base at V and 3 bases at J, with 36 bases between. Looked up from germline, CDR1 is TSWWSYY and CDR2 is QGS. CDR3 coding DNA: TGTGCTCTTGGGGAACCCATCCTATCCCGGGGAGATGACATTACATCGGGCGCCGATAAACTCATCTTT. This encodes CALGEPILSRGDDITSGADKLIF.

Relative to its sample, this clone is medium-sized. The identical CDR3 is also encoded by other nucleotide sequences in the sample. The chain couples TRDV1 to TRDJ1; 8 bases are a match to TRDD3. V shed 2 bases, J shed 6 bases, and the junction held 11 bases outside the gene matches. The CDR3 length is 16 residues. Germline V gene data show CDR1 as TSWWSYY and CDR2 as QGS. CDR3 sequence reads: CALGEDLFLGENKLIF. The CDR3 nucleotides are TGTGCTCTTGGGGAAGATCTTTTTCTGGGGGAAAATAAACTCATCTTT.

To note about this clone: TCRdb's listed protein matches a much larger clone and diverges from this DNA's translation at residue 12, likely through a read error; the protein shown comes from the DNA. The rearrangement uses TRDV1 and TRDJ1; the D is unclear. TCRdb leaves out the J gene; it was filled in here by matching the DNA to germline. CDR1 TSWWSYY and CDR2 QGS come from the germline V gene. The CDR3 is 19 residues long. In nucleotides, the CDR3 is TGTGCTCTTGGGGAACTACCCGAACCGGGGTCCGTGTACACCAATAAACTCATCTTT. Its translation is CALGELPEPGSVYTNKLIF.

This clone was seen a few times. The TCRdb protein, from a much larger clone, departs from this DNA's translation at residue 15, likely by read error; the protein shown derives from the DNA. This chain connects TRDV2 to TRDJ1, with 13 bases fitting TRDD3. The germline V gene has CDR1 GEAIGNYY and CDR2 EKD. The CDR3 covers 19 residues. CDR3 protein: CACDDLLGDTPAYTEKLIF. DNA of the CDR3: TGTGCCTGTGACGATTTACTGGGGGATACGCCCGCGTACACCGAGAAACTCATCTTT.

Comments on this clone: For this DNA, TCRdb reports the protein of a much larger clone, which diverges at residue 11, most likely from a read error; the protein presented here is translated directly from the DNA. The V call is TRDV2, the J call TRDJ1; 12 bases line up with TRDD3. The CDR3 contains 19 residues. Germline CDR1 reads GEAIGNYY; CDR2 reads EKD. With V trimmed by 0 bases and J by 1 base, 11 bases remained unmatched. CDR3 protein: CACDTRTGGYPTFTDKLIF. The CDR3 nucleotides are TGTGCCTGTGACACCCGTACTGGGGGATACCCAACCTTCACCGATAAACTCATCTTT.